The 20 T cell receptor beta chains below all came from one sample that was sequenced in a study of glioma-infiltrating T cells after dendritic cell vaccination. Repertoires were generated with immunoSEQ multiplex PCR, while TCRdb's copy carries only in-frame clones and drops some. This table has roughly 85,000 clones, 85% appearing once. Time point in this sample: after dendritic cell vaccination, including at tumor progression/relapse. The specimen was blood, collected after dendritic cell vaccination. Receptors originate from a human donor with glioblastoma.

In its sample, this clone was seen a few times. The CDR3 loop reads CASTELGVNTEAFF. The CDR3 bases are TGTGCCAGCACCGAGCTTGGAGTGAACACTGAAGCTTTCTTT. The V call is TRBV6-6, the J call TRBJ1-1; D unclear. Germline assignment: CDR1 MNHNY and CDR2 SVGAGI (reference sequence). CDR3 length: 14 residues. The V gene lost 7 bases and the J gene lost 0 bases, with 12 bases spanning the gap.

The DNA for the CDR3 is TGTGCCAGCAGCGTAGGGGGACAGGGTGGTGTGGAGCAGTACTTC. Protein sequence: CASSVGGQGGVEQYF. The gene calls are TRBV9 and TRBJ2-7, with 9 positions matching TRBD1. The CDR3 consists of 15 residues. After removal of 0 bases from V and 7 bases from J, the junction contained 8 bases not matched to a gene. Per germline, CDR1 SGDLS and CDR2 YYNGEE.

This rearrangement joins TRBV29-1 to TRBJ2-1; the D gene is possibly TRBD1 (6 bases). CDR3 length equals 14 residues. CDR1 is SQVTM and CDR2 is ANQGSEA in the germline V gene. The V end lost 2 bases, the J end lost 9 bases, and 17 bases lay between the germline ends. DNA of the CDR3: TGCAGCGTTGAATTGGTGGGCAGGGGCGGTGAGCAGTTCTTC. This translates into CSVELVGRGGEQFF.

The sample holds a few counts of this clone. The chain links TRBV4-3 to TRBJ2-2; D ambiguous. With 4 bases removed from V and 4 bases from J, the gap between germline ends came to 10 bases. Germline values: CDR1 LGHNA, CDR2 YSLEER. CDR3 length equals 14 residues. CDR3 amino acids: CASSRRLSTGELFF. Written as DNA, the CDR3 is TGCGCCAGCAGCCGAAGACTGAGCACCGGGGAGCTGTTTTTT.

This clone has a single count. The chain joins TRBV7-9 to TRBJ1-6; TRBD1 is a possible D gene (5 bases). CDR3 length: 14 residues. The germline V gene has CDR1 SEHNR and CDR2 FQNEAQ (reference sequence). CDR3 region: CATQTVSHNSPLHF. The CDR3 bases are TGTGCTACACAGACAGTTTCCCATAATTCACCCCTCCACTTT.

The V gene is TRBV18, the J gene TRBJ2-3; TRBD2 matches 9 bases. V shed 0 bases and J 4 bases; nucleotides not matched to a gene: 8. CDR1 KGHSH and CDR2 LQKENI come from the germline V gene. This CDR3 is built from 17 residues. The CDR3 is CASSPPSVAGGADTQYF. CDR3 bases: TGTGCCAGCTCACCACCCTCTGTTGCGGGAGGGGCAGATACGCAGTATTTT.

V gene TRBV15 combines with J gene TRBJ2-2; D may be TRBD1 (6 bases). The germline V and J ends were trimmed by 0 bases and 2 bases, with 10 bases remaining between them. The CDR3 loop spans 16 amino acids. Germline V lookup: CDR1 LNHNV, CDR2 YYDKDF (reference sequence). The CDR3 here is CATSRDQQGNTGELFF. DNA of the CDR3: TGTGCCACCAGCAGAGATCAACAGGGTAACACCGGGGAGCTGTTTTTT.

The chain links TRBV6-5 to TRBJ2-1; no reliable D call. The CDR3 has 12 amino acids. Germline V CDR1 and CDR2: MNHEY, SVGAGI. Trimming removed 5 bases from V and 5 bases from J, with 7 bases in between. The CDR3 sequence is CASSRLDNEQFF. Here the CDR3 DNA reads TGTGCCAGCAGTAGACTTGACAATGAGCAGTTCTTC.

The chain carries TRBV7-6 and TRBJ2-7, with TRBD1 matching over 10 bases. Germline loops: CDR1 SGHVS, CDR2 FNYEAQ. The CDR3 is made up of 16 amino acids. The V segment lost 1 base and the J segment 2 bases; nucleotides outside the gene matches: 5. CDR3 bases: TGTGCCAGCAGCTTAGGTGGGACAGGGGCCCCCTACGAGCAGTACTTC. This encodes CASSLGGTGAPYEQYF. Drawing the rest from reference TRBV7-6 and TRBJ2-7, the complete variable domain is GAGVSQSPRYKVTKRGQDVALRCDPISGHVSLYWYRQALGQGPEFLTYFNYEAQQDKSGLPNDRFSAERPEGSISTLTIQRTEQRDSAMYRCASSLGGTGAPYEQYFGPGTRLTVT.

The chain joins TRBV9 to TRBJ2-7; TRBD2 matches at 11 bases. With 4 bases clipped from V and 3 bases from J, the junction kept 6 bases outside the gene matches. The V gene's germline CDR1 is SGDLS and CDR2 YYNGEE. The CDR3 is 15 amino acids. CDR3 nucleotide sequence: TGTGCCAGCAGCCCAACTAGCGGGGGACGCTACGAGCAGTACTTC. It is translated as CASSPTSGGRYEQYF.

The genes are TRBV4-2 and TRBJ2-7; a weak D match, TRBD2 (6 bases). CDR1 and CDR2 from the germline V gene are LGHNA and YNFKEQ. The CDR3 totals 20 residues. Trimming left V 1 base short and J 4 bases short, with 29 bases between. CDR3 DNA sequence: TGTGCCAGCAGCCAAGTGGGGAGGACTACATTACTTGCCGCGGGGTACGAGCAGTACTTC. This sequence encodes CASSQVGRTTLLAAGYEQYF.

V is TRBV27 and J is TRBJ1-5; 10 nucleotides match TRBD1. J was trimmed by 10 bases and V by 3 bases; bases with no gene match: 9. Germline V gene data show CDR1 as MNHEY and CDR2 as SMNVEV (reference sequence). The CDR3 has 15 residues. The chain's CDR3 is CASSLLGDRGSPQHF. The CDR3 coding sequence is TGTGCCAGCAGTTTGTTAGGGGACAGGGGAAGCCCCCAGCATTTT.

V and J are TRBV9 and TRBJ2-7, with 10 positions matching TRBD2. There are 14 residues in the CDR3. V shed 3 bases and J 5 bases; nucleotides not matched to a gene: 5. The germline gives CDR1 SGDLS, CDR2 YYNGEE. The DNA for the CDR3 is TGTGCCAGCAGCGAACTAGCGGGAATGCACGAGCAGTACTTC. Translating it yields CASSELAGMHEQYF.

The chain carries TRBV5-1 and TRBJ2-3; 11 bases are a match to TRBD2. V trimming: 7 bases; J trimming: 2 bases; junction bases outside the gene matches: 9. CDR1 is SGHRS, CDR2 YFSETQ, per germline. The CDR3 length is 16 residues. The CDR3 sequence is CASYRETSGVTDTQYF. CDR3 nucleotide sequence: TGCGCCAGCTACAGGGAGACTAGCGGGGTCACAGATACGCAGTATTTT.

The chain employs TRBV29-1 and TRBJ1-4; D is perhaps TRBD1 (5 bases). Trimming removed 6 bases from V and 1 base from J, with 9 bases in between. From germline, CDR1 is SQVTM and CDR2 ANQGSEA. The CDR3 is 13 residues long. The DNA of the CDR3 is TGCAGCGTAAGGGGTGGAACTAATGAAAAACTGTTTTTT. This encodes CSVRGGTNEKLFF.

The genes are TRBV14 and TRBJ1-5, with D uncertain. The ends were cut back, 0 bases at V and 6 bases at J, with 6 bases in the middle. CDR1 is SGHDN, CDR2 FVKESK, per germline. CDR3 length equals 13 residues. As DNA, the CDR3 is TGTGCCAGCAGCCAAGACCGCGGTCAGCCCCAGCATTTT. It yields the protein CASSQDRGQPQHF. Full variable domain (outside the CDR3, taken from reference TRBV14 and TRBJ1-5): EAGVTQFPSHSVIEKGQTVTLRCDPISGHDNLYWYRRVMGKEIKFLLHFVKESKQDESGMPNNRFLAERTGGTYSTLKVQPAELEDSGVYFCASSQDRGQPQHFGDGTRLSIL.

The chain has TRBV4-1 and TRBJ1-5, with a tentative D call TRBD1 (6 bases). The CDR3 length is 15 residues. Trimming removed 0 bases from V and 6 bases from J, with 12 bases in between. Germline V gene data show CDR1 as MGHRA and CDR2 as YSYEKL. The CDR3 loop is CASSQDQTGFQPQHF. In DNA, the CDR3 is TGCGCCAGCAGCCAAGACCAGACAGGTTTTCAGCCCCAGCATTTT.

V and J are TRBV6-5 and TRBJ1-2, with unresolved D. Trimming left V 6 bases short and J 2 bases short, with 13 bases between. CDR3 size: 14 residues. Germline V gives CDR1 MNHEY, CDR2 SVGAGI. CDR3 residues: CASSLQAENYGYTF. Here the CDR3 DNA reads TGTGCCAGCAGCCTCCAGGCCGAGAACTATGGCTACACCTTC.

This clone was recorded only once. J is TRBJ1-1 and V is TRBV27, with 9 positions matching TRBD1. This CDR3 comprises 15 residues. Germline CDR1 reads MNHEY; CDR2 reads SMNVEV (reference sequence). Trimming cost V 2 bases and J 5 bases; bases outside gene matches: 6. The CDR3 loop is CASSLGTGMGTEAFF. Here the CDR3 DNA reads TGTGCCAGCAGTTTAGGGACAGGGATGGGGACTGAAGCTTTCTTT.

Details on this clone: Germline is not matched at one junction end, which may reflect a read error. This chain links TRBV19 with TRBJ1-6; 8 bases are shared with TRBD1. CDR1 LNHDA and CDR2 SQIVND come from the germline V gene (reference sequence). There are 12 residues in the CDR3. CDR3 residues: CAGRTGNSPLHF. CDR3 DNA sequence: TGTGCCGGTAGGACAGGGAATTCACCCCTCCACTTT.